The entry below describes one TCR beta chain. Its antigen is unidentified. These data originate in a study of CXCR3-negative and CXCR3-positive naive CD8 T cells. Study-wide findings and caveats: CXCR3-negative and CXCR3-positive naive cells shared comparable TRBV-TRBJ usage, but memory cells did not. Sequencing showed both naive subsets with comparably high diversity, and memory CD8+ cells much lower.

CDR1 is SGHVS and CDR2 is FQNEAQ in the germline V gene. This CDR3 has 15 residues. The authors made the TRB cDNA libraries by 5' RACE using UMI labels. TCRdb processed the 5' RACE reads again and assigns one entry to each CDR3 protein, with no DNA. This sample's table reports 60,000 or so distinct CDR3 sequences. V usage is TRBV7-8 and J usage is TRBJ1-1. This sequence originates from a human donor in good health. Some clones in this sample may be carry-over from other donors' samples. Sequences were obtained from memory CD8+ T cells from blood. CDR3 sequence: CASSLSEGVGTEAFF. Based on the CDR3 plus reference TRBV7-8 and TRBJ1-1, the full variable domain is GAGVSQSPRYKVAKRGQDVALRCDPISGHVSLFWYQQALGQGPEFLTYFQNEAQLDKSGLPSDRFFAERPEGSVSTLKIQRTQQEDSAVYLCASSLSEGVGTEAFFGQGTRLTVV.